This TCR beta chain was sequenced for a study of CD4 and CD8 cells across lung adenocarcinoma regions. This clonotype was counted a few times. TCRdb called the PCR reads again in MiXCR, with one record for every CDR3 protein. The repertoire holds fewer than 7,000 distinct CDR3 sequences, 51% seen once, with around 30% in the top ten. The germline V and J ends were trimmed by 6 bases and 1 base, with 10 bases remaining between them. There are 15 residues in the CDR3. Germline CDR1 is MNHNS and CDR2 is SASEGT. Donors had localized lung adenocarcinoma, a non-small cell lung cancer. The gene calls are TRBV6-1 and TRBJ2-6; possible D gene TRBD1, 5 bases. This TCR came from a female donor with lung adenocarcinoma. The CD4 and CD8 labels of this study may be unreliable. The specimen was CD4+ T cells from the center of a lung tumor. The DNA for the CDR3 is TGTGCCAGCAGAGCACAGGTTTCTGGGGCCAACGTCCTGACTTTC. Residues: CASRAQVSGANVLTF.